The 25 T cell receptor beta chains in this list originate from one sample, sequenced in a study of T cell responses to AZD1222 COVID-19 vaccine. Using immunoSEQ multiplex PCR, the repertoire was profiled, and TCRdb retains in-frame clones only, with some absent. The sample contains 150,000 or so clones, 90% to 95% of which appear only once. The material was peripheral blood, obtained on day 0 of AZD1222 vaccination. These receptor sequences come from an adult in good health.

To note about this clone: Other nucleotide sequences from this sample produce the same CDR3. The rearrangement uses TRBV28 and TRBJ2-7, with D possibly being TRBD2 (6 bases). The V and J ends lost 2 bases and 4 bases respectively, with 9 bases between them. The germline CDR1 and CDR2 sequences are MDHEN and SYDVKM. CDR3 size: 13 residues. This CDR3 reads CASSLGGSYEQYF. DNA of the CDR3: TGTGCCAGCAGTTTAGGAGGGAGTTACGAGCAGTACTTC.

The V and J genes are TRBV7-3 and TRBJ2-2; D uncertain. CDR3 size: 15 residues. V gave up 1 base and J gave up 0 bases, with 6 bases separating them. The germline CDR1 and CDR2 sequences are SGHTA and FQGTGA. DNA of the CDR3: TGTGCCAGCAGCTTAAGGCAGACGAACACCGGGGAGCTGTTTTTT. Translating it yields CASSLRQTNTGELFF. Full variable domain (missing parts from reference TRBV7-3 and TRBJ2-2): GAGVSQTPSNKVTEKGKYVELRCDPISGHTALYWYRQSLGQGPEFLIYFQGTGAADDSGLPNDRFFAVRPEGSVSTLKIQRTERGDSAVYLCASSLRQTNTGELFFGEGSRLTVL.

This clone was detected only a few times. The chain joins TRBV25-1 to TRBJ2-5; D remains unclear. The CDR3 covers 13 residues. V was shortened by 1 base and J by 5 bases, with 8 bases between the two germline ends. Per the germline V gene, CDR1 is MGHDK and CDR2 is SYGVNS. CDR3 sequence: CASSEWAGETQYF. DNA of the CDR3: TGTGCCAGCAGTGAATGGGCCGGGGAGACCCAGTACTTC.

The table lists this clone with a few counts. The V gene is TRBV4-1, the J gene TRBJ1-4; no firm D call. Germline V CDR1 and CDR2: MGHRA, YSYEKL. The CDR3 has 16 residues. V lost 5 bases, J lost 4 bases, and 17 bases lay in between. The CDR3 DNA reads TGCGCCAGCAGCTATACCTTTAGGGCCCATAATGAAAAACTGTTTTTT. Amino acid sequence: CASSYTFRAHNEKLFF.

V is TRBV28 and J is TRBJ1-2; 8 bases are a match to TRBD1. V lost 3 bases to trimming and J lost 8 bases; unmatched junction nucleotides: 11. Germline V lookup: CDR1 MDHEN, CDR2 SYDVKM. The CDR3 totals 15 residues. CDR3: CASSFPGQATRGYTF. CDR3 sequence (DNA): TGTGCCAGCAGTTTTCCGGGACAGGCTACGCGGGGCTACACCTTC.

The chain combines TRBV2 with TRBJ1-6, with 7 positions matching TRBD1. V was pared by 6 bases and J by 4 bases, with 6 bases of the junction left unmatched. The CDR3 is made up of 15 amino acids. Per the germline V gene, CDR1 is SNHLY and CDR2 is FYNNEI. CDR3 sequence reads: CASRVTGSYNSPLHF. The CDR3 coding sequence is TGTGCCAGCAGGGTGACAGGGAGTTATAATTCACCCCTCCACTTT. Variable domain in full (rest from reference TRBV2 and TRBJ1-6): EPEVTQTPSHQVTQMGQEVILRCVPISNHLYFYWYRQILGQKVEFLVSFYNNEISEKSEIFDDQFSVERPDGSNFTLKIRSTKLEDSAMYFCASRVTGSYNSPLHFGNGTRLTVT.

V usage is TRBV18 and J usage is TRBJ2-1; D unclear. This CDR3 comprises 14 residues. The germline V gene encodes CDR1 KGHSH and CDR2 LQKENI. Trimming took off 5 bases at V and 0 bases at J, with 8 bases between the two ends. CDR3 DNA sequence: TGTGCCAGCTCAAGAGAGAGCTCCTACAATGAGCAGTTCTTC. As protein: CASSRESSYNEQFF. Together with reference TRBV18 and TRBJ2-1, the CDR3 gives the full variable domain: NAGVMQNPRHLVRRRGQEARLRCSPMKGHSHVYWYRQLPEEGLKFMVYLQKENIIDESGMPKERFSAEFPKEGPSILRIQQVVRGDSAAYFCASSRESSYNEQFFGPGTRLTVL.

The rearrangement uses TRBV2 and TRBJ2-2, with 9 bases that match TRBD1. V gave up 4 bases and J gave up 7 bases; unmatched junction bases: 4. CDR1 is SNHLY, CDR2 FYNNEI, per germline. This CDR3 region has 14 residues. The CDR3 nucleotides are TGTGCCAGCAGTGCGGGACAGGGTGTCGGGGAGCTGTTTTTT. Translation: CASSAGQGVGELFF.

The chain links TRBV13 to TRBJ2-2, with 10 bases lining up with TRBD2. The germline gives CDR1 PRHDT, CDR2 FYEKMQ (reference sequence). The CDR3 contains 17 residues. V shed 4 bases, J shed 5 bases, and the junction held 10 bases outside the gene matches. CDR3 loop: CASSSTLTSGTTGELFF. CDR3 DNA: TGTGCCAGCAGCTCCACTCTAACTAGCGGGACAACCGGGGAGCTGTTTTTT.

The gene calls are TRBV19 and TRBJ1-3; D gene ambiguous. The V end lost 3 bases, the J end lost 0 bases, and 9 bases lay between the germline ends. Germline V gene lookup returns CDR1 LNHDA and CDR2 SQIVND (reference sequence). This CDR3 is 15 amino acids long. CDR3 DNA: TGTGCCAGTAGTATCGAATGGAGCTCTGGAAACACCATATATTTT. Translation gives CASSIEWSSGNTIYF. The full variable domain, its missing parts supplied by reference TRBV19 and TRBJ1-3, is DGGITQSPKYLFRKEGQNVTLSCEQNLNHDAMYWYRQDPGQGLRLIYYSQIVNDFQKGDIAEGYSVSREKKESFPLTVTSAQKNPTAFYLCASSIEWSSGNTIYFGEGSWLTVV.

The J gene is TRBJ1-4, the V gene TRBV6-5; no firm D call. Trimming pared 6 bases from V and 2 bases from J, leaving 10 bases between. CDR1 is MNHEY, CDR2 SVGAGI, per germline. The CDR3 loop spans 14 amino acids. CDR3: CASRPTVTNEKLFF. In DNA, the CDR3 is TGTGCCAGCAGGCCAACAGTTACTAATGAAAAACTGTTTTTT.

The chain has TRBV7-2 and TRBJ2-1; D is possibly TRBD1 (5 bases). The V gene lost 6 bases and the J gene lost 8 bases, with 8 bases spanning the gap. The CDR3 extends over 11 amino acids. In germline, CDR1 is SGHTA, CDR2 FQGNSA. In DNA, the CDR3 is TGTGCCAGCAGTATAGGGGATGAGCAGTTCTTC. Residues: CASSIGDEQFF.

J is TRBJ1-5 and V is TRBV5-4; 7 bases align to TRBD1. V gave up 5 bases and J gave up 2 bases; unmatched junction bases: 7. Germline values: CDR1 SGHNT, CDR2 YYREEE (reference sequence). This CDR3 is 15 amino acids long. CDR3 region: CASSTGTEGNQPQHF. As DNA, the CDR3 is TGTGCCAGCAGTACCGGGACAGAGGGCAATCAGCCCCAGCATTTT.

The V call is TRBV7-8, the J call TRBJ1-1; 9 nucleotides match TRBD1. The CDR3 is 16 amino acids. The trim removed 5 bases at V and 0 bases at J, leaving 7 bases unmatched. The germline CDR1 and CDR2 sequences are SGHVS and FQNEAQ. The CDR3 region has the DNA TGTGCCAGCAGCCCTCTAGGACAGGGGATGAACACTGAAGCTTTCTTT. It codes for CASSPLGQGMNTEAFF.

J is TRBJ2-5 and V is TRBV2; 8 bases align to TRBD2. Germline lookup yields CDR1 SNHLY and CDR2 FYNNEI. The length of the CDR3 is 16 residues. V lost 3 bases to trimming and J lost 4 bases; unmatched junction nucleotides: 10. CDR3 residues: CASSELEAGVAETQYF. CDR3 coding DNA: TGTGCCAGCAGTGAGTTGGAAGCGGGAGTGGCAGAGACCCAGTACTTC.

The count of this clone is one. The chain is built from TRBV30 and TRBJ2-3; D gene unclear. The germline V gene has CDR1 GTSNPN and CDR2 SVGIG (reference sequence). CDR3 length equals 15 residues. The V end lost 0 bases, the J end lost 0 bases, and 10 bases lay between the germline ends. DNA of the CDR3: TGTGCCTGGAGTGTGTCGGGCTCTAGCACAGATACGCAGTATTTT. Residues: CAWSVSGSSTDTQYF.

CDR3 coding DNA: TGTGCCAGCAGTACCGGGACTCTAAGCTACACCTTC. Translation: CASSTGTLSYTF. The genes are TRBV6-5 and TRBJ1-2, with a tentative D call TRBD1 (5 bases). Germline CDR1 and CDR2: MNHEY and SVGAGI. The CDR3 length is 12 residues. V lost 5 bases, J lost 9 bases, and 13 bases lay in between.

The V and J genes are TRBV10-3 and TRBJ1-2, with D perhaps TRBD1 (6 bases). Germline V lookup: CDR1 ENHRY, CDR2 SYGVKD. The CDR3 length is 15 residues. Deletions cut 7 bases from V and 3 bases from J, with 18 bases between. The CDR3 DNA reads as TGTGCCATCAATGCCGAGGGGGAAGGGGACTATGGCTACACCTTC. Amino acids: CAINAEGEGDYGYTF.

The chain links TRBV25-1 to TRBJ1-6; D remains ambiguous. Germline V gives CDR1 MGHDK, CDR2 SYGVNS. The V end lost 4 bases, the J end lost 9 bases, and 16 bases lay between the germline ends. The CDR3 is made up of 15 amino acids. CDR3 coding DNA: TGTGCCAGCAGTGCTTCCTCCGGCACCTCTTCACCCCTCCACTTT. This encodes CASSASSGTSSPLHF.

The gene calls are TRBV27 and TRBJ2-2; no reliable D call. V was shortened by 5 bases and J by 4 bases, with 5 bases between the two germline ends. The CDR3 has 12 amino acids. Germline CDR1 reads MNHEY; CDR2 reads SMNVEV (reference sequence). The CDR3 reads CASSVSTGELFF. Written as DNA, the CDR3 is TGTGCCAGCAGTGTCTCCACCGGGGAGCTGTTTTTT.

The CDR3 sequence: CASSFGGGPSTGELFF. The CDR3 coding sequence is TGTGCCAGCAGTTTTGGGGGAGGGCCGAGCACCGGGGAGCTGTTTTTT. The chain uses TRBV28 and TRBJ2-2, with 7 bases fitting TRBD2. Germline V CDR1 and CDR2: MDHEN, SYDVKM. The J segment lost 4 bases and the V segment lost 3 bases, leaving 8 bases of the junction unmatched. This CDR3 has 16 residues.

This sequence joins TRBV9 and TRBJ2-7, with TRBD2 matching 8 bases. The CDR3 has 14 amino acids. The V segment lost 4 bases and the J segment 3 bases; nucleotides outside the gene matches: 6. Germline CDR1 is SGDLS and CDR2 is YYNGEE. CDR3 DNA: TGTGCCAGCAGCAAAACGGGAGGGAACTACGAGCAGTACTTC. It is translated as CASSKTGGNYEQYF.

This chain joins TRBV7-9 and TRBJ1-1, with a tentative D call TRBD1 (5 bases). The CDR3 totals 13 residues. Germline CDR1 SEHNR, CDR2 FQNEAQ (reference sequence). Trimming took off 1 base at V and 5 bases at J, with 8 bases between the two ends. The chain's CDR3 is CASSLVGQTEAFF. The DNA of the CDR3 is TGTGCCAGCAGCTTAGTGGGGCAGACTGAAGCTTTCTTT.

V and J are TRBV28 and TRBJ1-5; D is ambiguous. Trimming took 5 bases from V and 1 from J, leaving 9 bases between them. This CDR3 region has 14 residues. Germline V lookup: CDR1 MDHEN, CDR2 SYDVKM. This chain's CDR3 is CASSSGPSNQPQHF. The CDR3 DNA follows: TGTGCCAGCAGTAGTGGGCCCAGCAATCAGCCCCAGCATTTT.

The V call is TRBV10-3, the J call TRBJ1-5; 9 bases fit TRBD1. Germline V CDR1 and CDR2: ENHRY, SYGVKD. J was trimmed by 4 bases and V by 6 bases; bases with no gene match: 4. The CDR3 is made up of 14 amino acids. CDR3 protein: CAISRQGDNQPQHF. CDR3 sequence (DNA): TGTGCCATCAGCAGACAGGGGGATAATCAGCCCCAGCATTTT.